These T cell receptor beta chains were read from a single sample in a study of HIV-infected children after antiretroviral therapy interruption. TCRdb itself ran the 3' RACE reads through MiXCR, one entry per CDR3 protein. The sample lists about 89,000 distinct CDR3 sequences, approximately 6.9% occurring once. Sequences were derived from CD45RA+ CD4+ T cells from PBMCs, pooled from several time points, sampled from a donor given antiretroviral therapy, either interrupted or continuous. The receptors shown here come from a pool of human donors with HIV. Each CDR3 is given with its conserved first and last residue. D genes are given only for firm matches. Some rows mark clone size as missing; the rest say once, few, many or name a class of expanded clone.

many,TRBD2,TRBJ2-1,TRBV6-2/TRBV6-3,TGTGCCAGCAGTTATCAACTAGCGGGAGGGGCCAATGAGCAGTTCTTC,CASSYQLAGGANEQFF
many,TRBD1,TRBJ2-2,TRBV5-5,TGTGCCAGCAGTCCTAGGACAGGGATTAACACCGGGGAGCTGTTTTTT,CASSPRTGINTGELFF
many,NA,TRBJ1-6,TRBV4-1,TGCGCCAGCAGCCAAGTCCATGGGACTCATAATTCACCCCTCCACTTT,CASSQVHGTHNSPLHF
many,TRBD1,TRBJ1-3,TRBV5-4,TGTGCCAGCAGCCCGGACAGGGGAGTTGGAAACACCATATATTTT,CASSPDRGVGNTIYF
many,TRBD2,TRBJ2-3,TRBV5-1,TGCGCCAGCAGCTACCGCATCCCTAGCGGGGGGAGCACAGATACGCAGTATTTT,CASSYRIPSGGSTDTQYF
NA,TRBD1,TRBJ1-2,TRBV3-1,TGTGCCAGCAGCCGGTCTCAGGGGGGGCTCTCTGGCTACACCTTC,CASSRSQGGLSGYTF
NA,NA,TRBJ1-1,TRBV19,TGTGCCAGTAGTCAGCAGGCGCTCGCTGAAGCTTTCTTT,CASSQQALAEAFF
NA,TRBD1,TRBJ1-2,TRBV20-1,TGCAGTGCTAGTGAGACAGGGACCTATGGCTACACCTTC,CSASETGTYGYTF
once,NA,TRBJ1-1,TRBV6-5,TGTGCCAGCAGCCCAAGTTCTAAAGCTTTCTTT,CASSPSSKAFF
many,NA,TRBJ1-1,TRBV6-2/TRBV6-3,TGTGCCAGCAGTTACGACCACACGAACACTGAAGCTTTCTTT,CASSYDHTNTEAFF
many,NA,TRBJ2-7,TRBV6-5,TGTGCCAGCAGCCGATCGGGTTACTCCTACGAGCAGTACTTC,CASSRSGYSYEQYF
many,NA,TRBJ2-3,TRBV10-1,TGCGCCAGCAGTGATGGCAGGGGTGCAACGTATGCTACGCAGTATTTT,CASSDGRGATYATQYF
many,NA,TRBJ1-2,TRBV10-3,TGTGCCATCAGTGAGTCGATAGGGGACGATGGCTACACCTTC,CAISESIGDDGYTF
many,NA,TRBJ1-1,TRBV5-1,TGCGCCAGCAGCTTTGTGGGGATCCTGGACACTGAAGCTTTCTTT,CASSFVGILDTEAFF
many,NA,TRBJ1-1,TRBV27,TGTGCCAGCAGTTTATCGTTCGCCGGACAGTCCGAAGCTTTCTTT,CASSLSFAGQSEAFF
many,TRBD1,TRBJ2-5,TRBV20-1,TGCAGTGCTGACAGACAGGGAGAACAGACCCAGTACTTC,CSADRQGEQTQYF
many,NA,TRBJ1-4,TRBV5-4,TGTGCCAGCAGCTTGGTCCGGGGCCCCCGTGGTGGGGGGAGTGAAAAACTGTTTTTT,CASSLVRGPRGGGSEKLFF
many,NA,TRBJ2-1,TRBV30,TGTGCCCAAACTGAGGGTGACAACCTATTCGACAATGAGCAGTTCTTC,CAQTEGDNLFDNEQFF
NA,NA,TRBJ1-1,TRBV6-1,TGTGCCAGCCCGGGTGGACCGCATGCCACTGAAGCTTTCTTT,CASPGGPHATEAFF
many,NA,TRBJ1-1,TRBV7-3,TGTGCCAGCAGCCTGGATTGGGGCACTGAAGCTTTCTTT,CASSLDWGTEAFF
many,NA,TRBJ1-5,TRBV19,TGTGCCAGTAGTATAGATCCCCGGGGCACAGGGAGACGTCAGCCCCAGCATTTT,CASSIDPRGTGRRQPQHF
few,NA,TRBJ1-4,TRBV19,TGTGCCAGTAGTATTGCGGGAGCCCCGAAACTGTTTTTT,CASSIAGAPKLFF
many,NA,TRBJ2-3,TRBV7-2,TGTGCCAGCAGCTTAGGTGGACTGGGGGCGGATACGCAGTATTTT,CASSLGGLGADTQYF
many,TRBD2,TRBJ2-5,TRBV7-3,TGTGCCAGCAGCTTAAGTAGCGGGAGAGAGACCCAGTACTTC,CASSLSSGRETQYF
many,TRBD1,TRBJ2-1,TRBV29-1,TGCAGCGCCCGGACAGGGAAAGGCAATGAGCAGTTCTTC,CSARTGKGNEQFF
many,NA,TRBJ2-1,TRBV12-3/TRBV12-4,TGTGCCAGCAGTTTGGAGTTCTTC,CASSLEFF
many,NA,TRBJ2-7,TRBV6-5,TGTGCCAGCAGTTACCGTAGGGCGTCAGACGAGCAGTACTTC,CASSYRRASDEQYF
NA,TRBD1,TRBJ2-2,TRBV19,TGTGCCAGTAGTTCCCGGGACAGGGGACGTCACGGGGAGCTGTTTTTT,CASSSRDRGRHGELFF
many,NA,TRBJ1-6,TRBV19,TGTGCCAGTAGTATCTTCCAGAAAAATTCACCCCTCCACTTT,CASSIFQKNSPLHF